A selection of T cell receptor beta chains follows, all from one sample in a study of blood T cell repertoires in COVID-19. The repertoire was sequenced with immunoSEQ multiplex PCR; TCRdb's copy has only in-frame clones and lacks some. Of some 100,000 clones in the sample, almost 95% are singletons; the top ten hold approximately 5.7%. The sequencing input was peripheral blood. Source of these receptors: a man in his forties or fifties with active COVID-19. The CDR3 runs from the conserved cysteine through the conserved F or W. A D gene is named only where the DNA matches it firmly. The size field is filled for only some rows; it gives once, few, many or a size class.

- TRBJ1-2 - TRBV28 TGTGCCAGCTCAATCGGCGGAGCTAACTATGGCTACACCTTC CASSIGGANYGYTF
TRBD2 TRBJ2-7 - TRBV18 TGTGCCAGCTCCTCCACGGCTAGCGGCTCCTACGAGCAGTACTTC CASSSTASGSYEQYF
- TRBJ2-5 - TRBV3-1/TRBV3-2 TGTGCCAGCAGCCAAGAAGCAGGGTACCAAGAGACCCAGTACTTC CASSQEAGYQETQYF
- TRBJ1-2 - TRBV5-4 TGTGCCAGCAGCGTGGGGGGCGCAGGCTATGGCTACACCTTC CASSVGGAGYGYTF
TRBD1 TRBJ1-1 - TRBV10-1 TGCGCCAGCAGTGAGTCTACAGGGGCAAACACTGAAGCTTTCTTT CASSESTGANTEAFF
- TRBJ2-1 - TRBV2 TGTGCCAGCAGTTCTCCGTTGGCGAGGAGCTCCTACAATGAGCAGTTCTTC CASSSPLARSSYNEQFF
TRBD1 TRBJ1-1 - TRBV9 TGTGCCAGCAGCGTAGCGGGACAGGTCATGAACACTGAAGCTTTCTTT CASSVAGQVMNTEAFF
TRBD2 TRBJ2-1 - TRBV7-8 TGTGCCAGCACCCTAGAAGGAGCGGGAGGGGTAGATGAGCAGTTCTTC CASTLEGAGGVDEQFF
TRBD1 TRBJ2-7 - TRBV2 TGTGCCAGCACCCGCACGACGGACAGGACCCCCTACGAGCAGTACTTC CASTRTTDRTPYEQYF
- TRBJ2-2 - TRBV5-6 TGTGCCAGCAGCTTGGGGTCGGAGTTCCTGACCGGGGAGCTGTTTTTT CASSLGSEFLTGELFF
TRBD1 TRBJ1-1 - TRBV5-1 TGCGCCAGCAGCTTGGGCGACAGGGGGACTGAAGCTTTCTTT CASSLGDRGTEAFF
- TRBJ1-5 - TRBV15 TGTGCCACCAGCAGAGATCCAGGGGATCAGCCCCAGCATTTT CATSRDPGDQPQHF
TRBD1 TRBJ1-6 - TRBV28 TGTGCCAGCAGTTTATCGGACAGGGTGCATTCACCCCTCCACTTT CASSLSDRVHSPLHF
- TRBJ2-1 - TRBV7-9 TGTGCCAGCAGCTCCTCTGACTTCTCCTACAATGAGCAGTTCTTC CASSSSDFSYNEQFF
TRBD2 TRBJ2-1 - TRBV5-4 TGTGCCAGCAGTCCCGCGGGGGGGAACTACAATGAGCAGTTCTTC CASSPAGGNYNEQFF
- TRBJ2-5 - TRBV7-2 TGTGCCAGCAGCCCACTAAAGGCTTTAGCGGAACAAGAGACCCAGTACTTC CASSPLKALAEQETQYF
- TRBJ2-5 once TRBV7-9 TGTGCCAGCAGCAGCGGACGGGCGGGTTCGGCAGAGACCCAGTACTTC CASSSGRAGSAETQYF
- TRBJ1-2 - TRBV7-9 TGTGCCAGCAGCCCCCCCCCGGGAGGCTACACCTTC CASSPPPGGYTF
TRBD1 TRBJ1-4 - TRBV6-5 TGTGCCAGCTTGGACAGGGCAACTAATGAAAAACTGTTTTTT CASLDRATNEKLFF
- TRBJ1-1 once TRBV28 TGTGCCAGCAGGATAGACAGGTCAGTGAACACTGAAGCTTTCTTT CASRIDRSVNTEAFF
- TRBJ2-1 - TRBV7-9 TGTGCCAGCAGCTCGGGGGTTGAGCAGTTCTTC CASSSGVEQFF
TRBD1 TRBJ1-4 - TRBV9 TGTGCCAGCAGCGTAGAGGGTCAGGGGGGTGAAAAACTGTTTTTT CASSVEGQGGEKLFF